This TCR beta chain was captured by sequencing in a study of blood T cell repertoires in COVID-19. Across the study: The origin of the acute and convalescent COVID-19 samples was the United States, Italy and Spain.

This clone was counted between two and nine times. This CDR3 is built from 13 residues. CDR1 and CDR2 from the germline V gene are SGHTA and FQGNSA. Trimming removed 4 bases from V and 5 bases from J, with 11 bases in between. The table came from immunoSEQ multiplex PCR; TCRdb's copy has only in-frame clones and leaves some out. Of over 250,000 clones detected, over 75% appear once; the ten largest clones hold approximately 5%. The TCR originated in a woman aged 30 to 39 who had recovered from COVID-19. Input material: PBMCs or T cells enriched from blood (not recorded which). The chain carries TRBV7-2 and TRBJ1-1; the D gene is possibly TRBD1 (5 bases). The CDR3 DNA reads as TGTGCCAGCAGCTCAGGGAGGAAGACTGAAGCTTTCTTT. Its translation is CASSSGRKTEAFF.